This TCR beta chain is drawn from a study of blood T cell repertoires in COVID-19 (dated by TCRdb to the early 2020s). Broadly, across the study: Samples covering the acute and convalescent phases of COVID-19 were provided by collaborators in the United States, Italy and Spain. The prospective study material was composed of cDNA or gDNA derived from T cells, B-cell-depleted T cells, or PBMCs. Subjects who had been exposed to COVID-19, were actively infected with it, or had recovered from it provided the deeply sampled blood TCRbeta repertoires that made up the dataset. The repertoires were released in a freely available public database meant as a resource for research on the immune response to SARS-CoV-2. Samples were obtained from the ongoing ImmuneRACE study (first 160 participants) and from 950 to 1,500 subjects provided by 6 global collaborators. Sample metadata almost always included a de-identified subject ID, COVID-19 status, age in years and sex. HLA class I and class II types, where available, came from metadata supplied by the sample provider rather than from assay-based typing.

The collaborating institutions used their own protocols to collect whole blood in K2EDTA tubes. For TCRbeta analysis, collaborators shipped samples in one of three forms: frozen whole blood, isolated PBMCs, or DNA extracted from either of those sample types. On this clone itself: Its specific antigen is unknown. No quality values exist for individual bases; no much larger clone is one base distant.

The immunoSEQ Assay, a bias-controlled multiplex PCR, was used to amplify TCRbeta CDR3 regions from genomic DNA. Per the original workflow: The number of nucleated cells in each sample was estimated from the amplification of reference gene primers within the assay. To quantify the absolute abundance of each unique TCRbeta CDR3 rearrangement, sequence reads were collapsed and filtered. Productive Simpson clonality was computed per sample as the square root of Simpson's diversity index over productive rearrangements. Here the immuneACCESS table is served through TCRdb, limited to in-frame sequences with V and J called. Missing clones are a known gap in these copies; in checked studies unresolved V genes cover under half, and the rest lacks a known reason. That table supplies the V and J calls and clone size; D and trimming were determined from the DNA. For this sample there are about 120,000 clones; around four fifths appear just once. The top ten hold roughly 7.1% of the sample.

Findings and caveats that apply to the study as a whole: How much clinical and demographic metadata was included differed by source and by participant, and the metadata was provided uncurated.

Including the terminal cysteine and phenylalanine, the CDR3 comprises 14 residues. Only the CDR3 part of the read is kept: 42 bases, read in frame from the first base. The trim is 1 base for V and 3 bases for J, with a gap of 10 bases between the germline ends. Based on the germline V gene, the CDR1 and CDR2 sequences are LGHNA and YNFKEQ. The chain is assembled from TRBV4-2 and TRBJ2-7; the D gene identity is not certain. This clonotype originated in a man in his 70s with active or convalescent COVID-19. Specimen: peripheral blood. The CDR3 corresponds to CASSQAQNIYEQYF. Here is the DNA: TGTGCCAGCAGCCAAGCCCAGAACATCTACGAGCAGTACTTC.